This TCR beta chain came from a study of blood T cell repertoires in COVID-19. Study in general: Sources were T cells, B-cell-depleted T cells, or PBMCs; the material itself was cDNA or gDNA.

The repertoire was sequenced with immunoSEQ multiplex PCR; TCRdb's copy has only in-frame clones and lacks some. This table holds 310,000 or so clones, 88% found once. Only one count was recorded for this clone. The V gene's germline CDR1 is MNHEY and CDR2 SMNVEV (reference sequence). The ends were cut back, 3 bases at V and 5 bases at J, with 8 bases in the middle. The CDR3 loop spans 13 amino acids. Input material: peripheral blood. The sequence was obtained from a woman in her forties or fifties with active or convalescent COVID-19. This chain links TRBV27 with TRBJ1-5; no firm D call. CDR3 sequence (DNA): TGTGCCAGCAGTTTCAGAATGGATCAGCCCCAGCATTTT. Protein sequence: CASSFRMDQPQHF.